The rows below give T cell receptor beta chains drawn from one sample of a study of T cells in Graves' hyperthyroidism and ophthalmopathy. Each CDR3 protein is one row after TCRdb ran MiXCR on the multiplex PCR reads. The profile covers hundreds of thousands of distinct CDR3 sequences, with roughly 20% appearing a single time and over 15% taken by the ten largest. Sequencing used blood. These TCRs come from a woman in her 50s with Graves' hyperthyroidism that later progressed to Graves' ophthalmopathy. CDR3s include the opening cysteine and the closing phenylalanine or tryptophan. The D gene is left open where the match is weak. Clone size appears in some rows only: once, few, many, or a class for an expanded clone.

d_call,j_call,v_call,cdr3_length,clone_size,cdr3_nt,cdr3_aa
TRBD2,TRBJ2-7,TRBV20-1,15,-,TGCAGTGCTGCCAGGTCCGGGGGGGGCTGGAACGAGCAGTACTTC,CSAARSGGGWNEQYF
-,TRBJ2-5,TRBV18,16,-,TGTGCCAGCTCACCAGCGGTTGCACGGTTACAAGAGACCCAGTACTTC,CASSPAVARLQETQYF
TRBD2,TRBJ2-3,TRBV11-3,19,many,TGTGCCAGCAGCCCGGGACTAGCGGGGGGATTTTCGGGCACAGATACGCAGTATTTT,CASSPGLAGGFSGTDTQYF
-,TRBJ2-4,TRBV7-9,15,few,TGTGCCAGCAGCTTTATTAGGGGGACCAAAAACATTCAGTACTTC,CASSFIRGTKNIQYF
TRBD2,TRBJ2-4,TRBV7-3,16,-,TGTGCCAGCTTACTGGGGGGGGGGGTAGCCAAAAACATTCAGTACTTC,CASLLGGGVAKNIQYF
TRBD1,TRBJ2-7,TRBV12-3/TRBV12-4,14,many,TGTGCCAGCAGGGAAGGACAGGGGGCTTACGAGCAGTACTTC,CASREGQGAYEQYF
-,TRBJ2-3,TRBV11-2,15,many,TGTGCCAGCAGCTCCTTACGTAGTGGCACAGATACGCAGTATTTT,CASSSLRSGTDTQYF
TRBD1,TRBJ1-2,TRBV2,13,many,TGTGCCAGCGTTCCGGCAGGGGGCTTTGGCTACACCTTC,CASVPAGGFGYTF
-,TRBJ2-3,TRBV15,16,-,TGTGCCACCAGCCCAGGGGCCCCAACGTTGCAAGATACGCAGTATTTT,CATSPGAPTLQDTQYF
TRBD1,TRBJ1-5,TRBV27,15,-,TGTGCCAGCAGTGACCGGGACAGGGGGCATCAGCCCCAGCATTTT,CASSDRDRGHQPQHF
-,TRBJ1-2,TRBV30,12,many,TGTGCCTGGAAGGGCACGAACTATGGCTACACCTTC,CAWKGTNYGYTF
-,TRBJ2-7,TRBV29-1,13,many,TGCAGCGTTGTTGCACAGGGATCCGACGAGCAGTACTTC,CSVVAQGSDEQYF
TRBD2,TRBJ2-1,TRBV11-2,16,many,TGTGCCAGCAGCTTAGAGTGGACTAGCGGAAACAATGAGCAGTTCTTC,CASSLEWTSGNNEQFF
-,TRBJ2-7,TRBV28,15,many,TGTGCCAGCAGTTACATTCCTGCTCAGTCCTACGAGCAGTACTTC,CASSYIPAQSYEQYF
TRBD1,TRBJ1-4,TRBV5-1,18,few,TGCGCCAGCAGCTTGGGACAGGGGCCACTTGCAACTAATGAAAAACTGTTTTTT,CASSLGQGPLATNEKLFF
TRBD1,TRBJ2-3,TRBV13,15,-,TGTGACAGCAGTATAGACAGGGACCCCACAGATACGCAGTATTTT,CDSSIDRDPTDTQYF
-,TRBJ2-7,TRBV10-3,12,-,TGTGCCATCGCGCCAGAAATTTACGAGCAGTACTTC,CAIAPEIYEQYF
TRBD1,TRBJ1-5,TRBV6-1,15,few,TGTGCCAGCAGTTCGCCACAGGGGGTTGGGCAGCCCCAGCATTTT,CASSSPQGVGQPQHF
-,TRBJ2-3,TRBV29-1,16,few,TGCAGCGTTGAAGATTTGGCAGGCCCTGGCACAGATACGCAGTATTTT,CSVEDLAGPGTDTQYF
TRBD1,TRBJ1-2,TRBV19,15,-,TGTGCCAGTAGTACTCACAGGGGCGAAGACCATGGCTACACCTTC,CASSTHRGEDHGYTF
-,TRBJ2-2,TRBV3-1,14,-,TGTGCCAGCAGCCAAGTTTCGGGGGACAGGGAGCTGTTTTTT,CASSQVSGDRELFF
-,TRBJ1-5,TRBV6-2/TRBV6-3,14,-,TGTGCCAGCAGTCAAGACAGGTTTAATCAGCCCCAGCATTTT,CASSQDRFNQPQHF
-,TRBJ2-1,TRBV20-1,15,few,TGCAGTGCTAGGCCCCGGGACATCCATGGGGATGAGCAGTTCTTC,CSARPRDIHGDEQFF
-,TRBJ1-2,TRBV24-1,13,few,TGTGCCACCAGTGATTCGCGACAGTGGGGCTACACCTTC,CATSDSRQWGYTF
TRBD2,TRBJ2-7,TRBV5-1,14,-,TGCGCCAGCAAACGCGGACTAGCAGCCTACGAGCAGTACTTC,CASKRGLAAYEQYF
TRBD1,TRBJ1-3,TRBV18,16,few,TGTGCCAGCTCACAGGGACAGGGACCGCATGGAAACACCATATATTTT,CASSQGQGPHGNTIYF
-,TRBJ2-5,TRBV19,13,many,TGTGCCAGTAGCACAGGGAGCCAAGAGACCCAGTACTTC,CASSTGSQETQYF
TRBD1,TRBJ2-7,TRBV4-1,17,-,TGCGCCAGCAGCCTCATATTGGGAGGACAGGGGGCTGACGAGCAGTACTTC,CASSLILGGQGADEQYF
-,TRBJ1-2,TRBV30,13,-,TGTGCCTGGACCGCATTGAAAAACTATGGCTACACCTTC,CAWTALKNYGYTF
TRBD1,TRBJ1-3,TRBV5-5,15,few,TGTGCCAGCAGCTTTCTAATGACAGGGGGAAACACCATATATTTT,CASSFLMTGGNTIYF
TRBD1,TRBJ2-5,TRBV11-2,14,many,TGTGCCAGCACCAGACAGGGGACTCAAGAGACCCAGTACTTC,CASTRQGTQETQYF
-,TRBJ2-3,TRBV7-3,15,-,TGTGCCAGCAGCTTATCCCCCGGGGCCCCAGATACGCAGTATTTT,CASSLSPGAPDTQYF
-,TRBJ2-1,TRBV6-1,14,few,TGTGCCAGCCTACCATGGGAGGCCTACAATGAGCAGTTCTTC,CASLPWEAYNEQFF
-,TRBJ2-3,TRBV6-1,16,few,TGTGCCAGCAGCAGGGCGGGGCCATGGAGCACAGATACGCAGTATTTT,CASSRAGPWSTDTQYF
-,TRBJ2-2,TRBV14,13,-,TGTGCCGGGTGGGAAGCTAACACCGGGGAGCTGTTTTTT,CAGWEANTGELFF
-,TRBJ1-1,TRBV19,16,few,TGTGCCAGTACCTATATCCCGGGACGGAAGAACACTGAAGCTTTCTTT,CASTYIPGRKNTEAFF
-,TRBJ1-4,TRBV5-1,17,few,TGCGCCAGCAGCACGGGGACGACGACAGGAGTAAATGAAAAACTGTTTTTT,CASSTGTTTGVNEKLFF
-,TRBJ2-5,TRBV19,14,few,TGTGCCAGTAGTACAAAAAGCCCTCAGGAGACCCAGTACTTC,CASSTKSPQETQYF
-,TRBJ2-1,TRBV3-1,12,many,TGTGCCAGCAGCAGTAGGATTCATGAGCAGTTCTTC,CASSSRIHEQFF
-,TRBJ1-3,TRBV9,15,many,TGTGCCAGCAGCGTACAGGGGCTCTCTGGAAACACCATATATTTT,CASSVQGLSGNTIYF
-,TRBJ2-5,TRBV7-9,14,many,TGTGCCAGCAGCTTCTGGACGGCCCAAGAGACCCAGTACTTC,CASSFWTAQETQYF
-,TRBJ2-1,TRBV6-1,14,-,TGTGCCAGCTTAATCGGCGGGTTTCTTAATGAGCAGTTCTTC,CASLIGGFLNEQFF
TRBD2,TRBJ2-4,TRBV12-3/TRBV12-4,20,few,TGTGCCAGCAGTTTACGTGGGGGCGGGGGGGCTCTTGGAACCAAAAACATTCAGTACTTC,CASSLRGGGGALGTKNIQYF
TRBD2,TRBJ2-3,TRBV3-1,15,many,TGTGCCAGCAGCCAAAGGGCTAGCGGGGACGATACGCAGTATTTT,CASSQRASGDDTQYF
TRBD1,TRBJ2-2,TRBV18,15,many,TGTGCCAGCTCACCAACACAGGGGGCCGCCGGGGAGCTGTTTTTT,CASSPTQGAAGELFF
-,TRBJ2-3,TRBV19,13,once,TGTGCCAGTGAGCCGGATAAAACAGATACGCAGTATTTT,CASEPDKTDTQYF
-,TRBJ2-3,TRBV10-3,14,few,TGTGCCATCAGCCCCTATACTAGCACAGATACGCAGTATTTT,CAISPYTSTDTQYF
-,TRBJ1-2,TRBV29-1,13,-,TGCAGCGTTCCGGGGGGGACGAACTATGGCTACACCTTC,CSVPGGTNYGYTF
TRBD1,TRBJ1-3,TRBV6-2/TRBV6-3,14,many,TGTGCCAGCAGAACAGGGGGCTCTGGAAACACCATATATTTT,CASRTGGSGNTIYF
-,TRBJ2-1,TRBV7-2,15,many,TGTGCCAGCAGTTCTTCTCCGAGCTCCTACAATGAGCAGTTCTTC,CASSSSPSSYNEQFF